This TCR beta chain emerged from a study of T-cell reconstitution after alpha-beta-depleted transplantation in children. Remarks on this clonotype: What it recognizes is unknown.

TCRbeta library construction was performed incorporating unique molecular identifiers. In TCRdb, the PCR reads were re-called with MiXCR into one record per CDR3 protein. The sample carries fewer than 550,000 distinct CDR3 sequences, roughly 10% recorded once. Study observations and caveats: The main origin of T-cell counts and diversity one year after transplant was newly produced T cells. Reportedly, alpha-beta T cells present about two months post-transplant originated from several hundred expanded clones of graft origin.

The CDR3 length is 16 residues. CDR1 and CDR2 from the germline V gene are SGHKS and YYEKEE (reference sequence). Between the trimmed V and J ends, which lost 2 bases and 0 bases, there was a span of 12 bases. The chain has TRBV5-5 and TRBJ1-5; possible D gene TRBD1, 6 bases. The TCR sequence derives from a female patient aged 2-10 years who had a stem cell transplant for aplastic anemia, so the T cells may come from the graft donor. The sample was PBMCs, mostly from graft donor cells, taken 180 days after TCRalphabeta/CD19-depleted stem cell transplant. CDR3 in DNA: TGTGCCAGCAGCTTAACCGGGACATATAGCAATCAGCCCCAGCATTTT. Amino acids: CASSLTGTYSNQPQHF.